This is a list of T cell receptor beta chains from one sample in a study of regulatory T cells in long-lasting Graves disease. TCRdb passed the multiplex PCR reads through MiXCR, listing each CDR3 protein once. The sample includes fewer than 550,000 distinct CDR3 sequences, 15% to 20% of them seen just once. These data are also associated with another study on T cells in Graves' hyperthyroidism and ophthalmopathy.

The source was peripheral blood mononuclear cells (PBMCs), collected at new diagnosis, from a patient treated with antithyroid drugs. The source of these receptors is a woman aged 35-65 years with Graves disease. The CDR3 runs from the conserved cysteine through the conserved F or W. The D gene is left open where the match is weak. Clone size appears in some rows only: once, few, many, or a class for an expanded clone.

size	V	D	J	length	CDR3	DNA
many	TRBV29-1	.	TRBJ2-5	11	CSVEDPETQYF	TGCAGCGTTGAGGATCCTGAGACCCAGTACTTC
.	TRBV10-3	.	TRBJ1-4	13	CAISEGAREKLFF	TGTGCCATCAGTGAGGGGGCGCGGGAAAAACTGTTTTTT
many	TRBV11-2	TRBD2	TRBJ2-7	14	CASSPTSGVYEQYF	TGTGCCAGCAGCCCAACTAGCGGGGTATACGAGCAGTACTTC
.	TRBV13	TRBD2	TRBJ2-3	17	CASSSPSGGGVTDTQYF	TGTGCCAGCAGCTCCCCCTCGGGCGGGGGGGTGACAGATACGCAGTATTTT
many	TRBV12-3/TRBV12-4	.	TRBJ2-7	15	CASSRGTGAYGEQYF	TGTGCCAGCAGCAGAGGGACCGGGGCATATGGCGAGCAGTACTTC
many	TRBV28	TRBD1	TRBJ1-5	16	CASSSLTGRYNQPQHF	TGTGCCAGCAGTTCCCTGACAGGGCGGTACAATCAGCCCCAGCATTTT
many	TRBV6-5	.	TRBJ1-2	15	CASSSSGRGGRGYTF	TGTGCCAGCAGTTCCTCGGGGAGGGGAGGAAGGGGCTACACCTTC
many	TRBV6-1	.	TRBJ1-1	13	CASGKSGVAEAFF	TGTGCCAGCGGGAAGTCTGGGGTGGCTGAAGCTTTCTTT
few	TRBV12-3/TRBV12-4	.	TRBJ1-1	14	CASGWGAINTEAFF	TGTGCCAGCGGCTGGGGGGCGATTAACACTGAAGCTTTCTTT
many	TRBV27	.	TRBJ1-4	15	CASRAAGVFGEKLFF	TGTGCCAGCAGAGCGGCAGGTGTCTTTGGCGAAAAACTGTTTTTT
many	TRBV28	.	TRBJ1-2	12	CASQPAGEGYTF	TGTGCCAGCCAACCGGCAGGGGAAGGCTACACCTTC
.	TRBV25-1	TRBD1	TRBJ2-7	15	CASSESGTGVYEQYF	TGTGCCAGCAGTGAAAGCGGGACAGGGGTCTACGAGCAGTACTTC
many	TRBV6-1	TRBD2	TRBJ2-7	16	CASSEELAGGTYEQYF	TGTGCCAGCAGTGAAGAACTAGCGGGGGGGACCTACGAGCAGTACTTC
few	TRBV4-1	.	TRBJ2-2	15	CASSHYHTNTGELFF	TGCGCCAGCAGCCACTACCACACTAACACCGGGGAGCTGTTTTTT
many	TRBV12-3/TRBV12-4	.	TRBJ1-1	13	CASSFEQHTEAFF	TGTGCCAGCAGTTTTGAACAACACACTGAAGCTTTCTTT
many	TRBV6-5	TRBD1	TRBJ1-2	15	CASSYSTGEVYGYTF	TGTGCCAGCAGTTACTCTACAGGGGAGGTCTATGGCTACACCTTC
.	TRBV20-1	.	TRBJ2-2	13	CSAAPGVLGELFF	TGCAGTGCCGCACCGGGGGTTCTCGGGGAGCTGTTTTTT
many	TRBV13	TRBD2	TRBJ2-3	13	CASSSSGGGTQYF	TGTGCCAGCAGCTCTTCCGGCGGGGGTACGCAGTATTTT
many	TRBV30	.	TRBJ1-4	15	CAWSGTGSTNEKLFF	TGTGCCTGGAGTGGAACAGGGTCAACTAATGAAAAACTGTTTTTT